The T cell receptor (beta chain) under discussion was sequenced for a study of blood T cell repertoires in COVID-19. Study-wide background: Sites in the United States, Italy and Spain provided acute and convalescent COVID-19 samples. The analysed material was cDNA or gDNA that came from T cells, B-cell-depleted T cells, or PBMCs.

Sequencing used immunoSEQ multiplex PCR; TCRdb keeps in-frame clones, though not all of them. The top ten clones hold roughly 2% of a sample with some 160,000 clones, approximately 90% of them seen once. Germline V CDR1 and CDR2: SGHRS, YFSETQ. The CDR3 has 16 amino acids. J lost 0 bases, V lost 7 bases, and 9 bases had no gene match. This sequence joins TRBV5-1 and TRBJ2-2; TRBD2 matches at 7 bases. Sequencing input: peripheral blood. The receptor was isolated from a man between 18 and 29 years old with acute or convalescent COVID-19. CDR3 sequence (DNA): TGCGCCAGCCGTCGGGGGGTTAGTTCGAACACCGGGGAGCTGTTTTTT. Translation: CASRRGVSSNTGELFF.